Reported below is one T cell receptor (beta chain). In this sample, this clonotype turned up many times. Its antigen specificity is not known. The input lacks base qualities; no much larger clone sits a single base away. Sequences SGHRS (CDR1) and YFSETQ (CDR2) are obtained from the germline V gene. The CDR3 covers 14 residues, taking in both the cysteine and the phenylalanine. CDR3 DNA is the only sequence kept; it has 42 bases, read in frame from the first base. V is reduced by 5 bases and J by 1 base, leaving a spacing of 9 bases between them. This entry comes from a study of response to subunit inactivated influenza vaccine (dated by TCRdb to the late 2010s). General notes on the study: Deep quantitative profiling of the T cell receptor repertoire was used in the study to follow responses to a trivalent subunit inactivated influenza vaccine. What the study reported, not specific to this receptor: According to the authors, only a limited number of new T cells may be recruited by each seasonal influenza vaccination.

The library was built by means of RT-PCR. Sequencing was performed on an Illumina HiSeq 2500. TCRdb ran its own pipeline on the public reads, namely fastp trimming at Q25 and MiXCR clone calling, and kept in-frame beta chains. Under each unique CDR3 protein, matching rows form one entry showing the most common genes and DNA. The sample yields about half a million distinct CDR3 sequences; approximately 7.6% were counted once. The ten largest make up 10% to 15% of the sample. The sequence links TRBV5-1 to TRBJ2-2, with no confidently assigned D gene. This clonotype was sampled from a man between 45 and 75 years old who received an inactivated influenza vaccine. Donor details come from another sample of the same person, matched by shared clones. The material was PBMCs from blood, obtained roughly 24 months after vaccination. At the DNA level, the sequence is TGCGCCAGCAGTTGGCAGGAGAACACCGGGGAGCTGTTTTTT. Its coded protein is CASSWQENTGELFF.